This T cell receptor beta chain was retrieved from a study of blood T cell repertoires in COVID-19. Background on the study: Sites in the United States, Italy and Spain provided acute and convalescent COVID-19 samples. From T cells, B-cell-depleted T cells, or PBMCs came the material, which was cDNA or gDNA.

V trimming: 5 bases; J trimming: 1 base; junction bases outside the gene matches: 10. CDR1 SGHTA and CDR2 FQGNSA come from the germline V gene. This CDR3 contains 17 residues. Original data processing: The authors estimated nucleated cell counts from reference gene primer amplification. The assay was immunoSEQ multiplex PCR, and TCRdb's table has in-frame clones only and misses some. D and trimming come from the DNA, and the V and J calls and clone size come from that table. The sample carries 60,000 to 90,000 clones, 87% recorded once. This clone was counted once. This chain connects TRBV7-2 to TRBJ2-3, with 9 bases identical to TRBD2. This clonotype was sampled from an elderly woman with active or convalescent COVID-19. Specimen: peripheral blood. The CDR3: CASSLGQSGGRTDTQYF. DNA of the CDR3: TGTGCCAGCAGCCTAGGACAAAGCGGGGGGCGCACAGATACGCAGTATTTT.